The TCR beta chain described here comes from a study of cytomegalovirus exposure and HLA in healthy donors. For the study at large: It was reported in a later analysis that the 100 to 150 validation repertoires used the same platform as the roughly 670 first-cohort repertoires. Study-level results: The authors listed some 150 TCR beta chains as cytomegalovirus-associated. Published work reported that the classifier diagnosed cytomegalovirus status with high specificity and sensitivity.

This clone was counted once. Its antigen is not known. The donors were in the roughly 110-subject validation cohort; that cohort was separate from the 666-subject first cohort. Using immunoSEQ multiplex PCR, the repertoire was profiled, and TCRdb retains in-frame clones only, with some absent. The table shows about 250,000 clones, with about 86% occurring only once. This CDR3 contains 15 residues. V was pared by 3 bases and J by 8 bases, with 6 bases of the junction left unmatched. CDR1 is MDHEN, CDR2 SYDVKM, per germline. Sequenced input: PBMCs. This TCR came from a man younger than 30 in good health and CMV-seronegative. The chain employs TRBV28 and TRBJ1-4; 10 bases map to TRBD1. This CDR3 reads CASSLGTGVREKLFF. DNA of the CDR3: TGTGCCAGCAGTTTGGGGACAGGGGTAAGAGAAAAACTGTTTTTT.